These T cell receptor beta chains were read from a single sample in a study of blood T cells in healthy people across ages. TCRdb redid the calling of the 5' RACE reads with MiXCR, one entry per CDR3 protein. The table lists 1,300,000 or so distinct CDR3 sequences, 45% to 70% of them singletons. Specimen: blood. The receptors shown here come from a man between 18 and 35 years old in good health. CDR3s include the opening cysteine and the closing phenylalanine or tryptophan. The D gene is left open where the match is weak. For some rows the clone size is stated as once, few or many, or as a class when expanded; others skip it.

d_call	clone_size	v_call	j_call	cdr3_nt	cdr3_aa
TRBD2	many	TRBV6-4	TRBJ2-1	TGTGCCAGCAGTGACTCGAGCGGGGGGGCCAATGAGCAGTTCTTC	CASSDSSGGANEQFF
-	-	TRBV7-2	TRBJ2-1	TGTGCCAGCAGCTTCCCCCAGGGTGTCGATGAGCAGTTCTTC	CASSFPQGVDEQFF
-	-	TRBV6-5	TRBJ1-1	TGTGCCAGCAGCCGATGGGGTTTCGAAGCTTTCTTT	CASSRWGFEAFF
-	-	TRBV7-2	TRBJ2-3	TGTGCCAGCAGCTTTCTCTCGGGGACCCGCACAGATACGCAGTATTTT	CASSFLSGTRTDTQYF
-	-	TRBV5-1	TRBJ2-7	TGCGCCAGCAGCCCTGAGACCGGGAACCCGTTAGAGCAGTACTTC	CASSPETGNPLEQYF
-	few	TRBV6-6	TRBJ2-3	TGTGCCAGCAGTAAAAACAGTGCAGATACGCAGTATTTT	CASSKNSADTQYF
TRBD2	few	TRBV10-2	TRBJ2-3	TGCGCCAGCATGGGACTAGCGGGGCGCACAGATACGCAGTATTTT	CASMGLAGRTDTQYF
TRBD1	-	TRBV11-2	TRBJ2-1	TGTGCCAGCAGCTTATACTCGGGACAGAACAATGAGCAGTTCTTC	CASSLYSGQNNEQFF
-	few	TRBV29-1	TRBJ2-1	TGCAGCACTGTTGGGGGGATTTCGCCGACAATCAATGAGCAGTTCTTC	CSTVGGISPTINEQFF
TRBD1	few	TRBV6-5	TRBJ1-1	TGTGCCAGCACCTCAGGGGGTCTTACTGAAGCTTTCTTT	CASTSGGLTEAFF
-	-	TRBV30	TRBJ2-3	TGTGCCTGGAGTCCCTTCGCGGATACGCAGTATTTT	CAWSPFADTQYF
-	-	TRBV7-9	TRBJ2-7	TGTGCCAGCAGCTTATTTGGGGGGATTAACCACGAGCAGTACTTC	CASSLFGGINHEQYF
TRBD1	-	TRBV20-1	TRBJ2-3	TGCAGTGTTCCGGGACAGGGTAATAAAGATACGCAGTATTTT	CSVPGQGNKDTQYF
-	-	TRBV24-1	TRBJ2-5	TGTGCCACCAGTGACGGACCTCTGGACAGGGAGGGGTACAATGAGCAGTACTTC	CATSDGPLDREGYNEQYF
-	-	TRBV9	TRBJ2-7	TGTGCCAGCAGCGTAGAGCGGTCTCCGACCTACGAGCAGTACTTC	CASSVERSPTYEQYF
-	few	TRBV28	TRBJ1-2	TGTGCCAGCAGTTTAGGTCTGGGCTCGTGGGGCTACACCTTC	CASSLGLGSWGYTF
-	-	TRBV29-1	TRBJ1-2	TGCAGCGTGAACCAGTGGGACTCCGATAACTATGGCTACACCTTC	CSVNQWDSDNYGYTF
TRBD2	few	TRBV4-3	TRBJ2-5	TGCGCCAGCAGCCAAGAGATCGGACTAGCGGAAGAGACCCAGTACTTC	CASSQEIGLAEETQYF
TRBD1	-	TRBV4-3	TRBJ2-1	TGCGCCAGCAGCCAAACGGACAGGGCTAGAGGGGTTGAGCAGTTCTTC	CASSQTDRARGVEQFF
TRBD1	-	TRBV12-3/TRBV12-4	TRBJ1-2	TGTGCCAGCACCCAGGCTCAGGGGGGCCATGGCTACACCTTC	CASTQAQGGHGYTF
-	-	TRBV5-1	TRBJ2-3	TGCGCCAGCAGACGGGACCCACCTACAGATACGCAGTATTTT	CASRRDPPTDTQYF
TRBD2	-	TRBV10-1	TRBJ2-3	TGCGCCAGCAGTGTGCTTAGCGGGAGTACGGAGGATACGCAGTATTTT	CASSVLSGSTEDTQYF
TRBD2	-	TRBV6-1	TRBJ2-1	TGTGCCAGCAGTCCCCCCGCTTATGGGACTAGCCCAAACAATGAGCAGTTCTTC	CASSPPAYGTSPNNEQFF
-	-	TRBV5-5	TRBJ2-7	TGTGCCAGCAGCTGGCGGGTTCCAGCCTACGAGCAGTACTTC	CASSWRVPAYEQYF
-	-	TRBV7-6	TRBJ1-1	TGTGCCAGCAGCTTAGAACCCAGGGGCACTGAAGCTTTCTTT	CASSLEPRGTEAFF
TRBD1	few	TRBV27	TRBJ1-2	TGTGCCAGCAGTGACGGACAGGGGTCCTATGGCTACACCTTC	CASSDGQGSYGYTF
-	-	TRBV12-3/TRBV12-4	TRBJ2-2	TGTGCCAGCAGCCCGGGGGGCTCTTACACCGGGGAGCTGTTTTTT	CASSPGGSYTGELFF
TRBD1	-	TRBV20-1	TRBJ2-3	TGCAGTGCTAGAGATTGGGACAGGGGCACAGATACGCAGTATTTT	CSARDWDRGTDTQYF
TRBD2	-	TRBV6-6	TRBJ2-3	TGTGCCAGCCGTAGGGAGGCTAGCGGGACAGATACGCAGTATTTT	CASRREASGTDTQYF
TRBD2	few	TRBV10-3	TRBJ2-5	TGTGCCATCGGACTAGCGGGGGACCAAGAGACCCAGTACTTC	CAIGLAGDQETQYF
-	-	TRBV6-1	TRBJ1-2	TGTGCCAGCAGTGAATCTAGGACAGATGGCTACACCTTC	CASSESRTDGYTF
-	-	TRBV30	TRBJ1-2	TGTGCCTGGAATCCCCCGAGAGCCTATGGCTACACCTTC	CAWNPPRAYGYTF
-	once	TRBV25-1	TRBJ1-6	TGTGCCAGCAGTGAACCTGGGTTTGGCTCACCCCTCCACTTT	CASSEPGFGSPLHF
-	-	TRBV7-9	TRBJ2-1	TGTGCCAGCAACCGGATACCGAGCTCCTACAATGAGCAGTTCTTC	CASNRIPSSYNEQFF
-	-	TRBV5-1	TRBJ2-5	TGCGCCAGCAGGACCGGGACCCAAGAGACCCAGTACTTC	CASRTGTQETQYF
-	-	TRBV28	TRBJ2-6	TGTGCCAGCAGTTTCTATGAGTTCTCTGGGGCCAACGTCCTGACTTTC	CASSFYEFSGANVLTF